Below, one TCR beta chain is given with its context. No antigen is known for it. PCR primers comprised 60 Vbeta and 13 Jbeta primers. Libraries were prepared by immunoSEQ multiplex PCR; TCRdb keeps only in-frame clonotypes and omits some of them. The sample lists approximately 100,000 clones; roughly 82% were seen once. These data originate in a study of cytomegalovirus exposure and HLA in healthy donors. General study results and limits: Association of 16,951 TCR beta sequences with HLA alleles was found at 0.05 false discovery rate in a later analysis. In a later analysis, most CMV-associated TCR beta chains appeared HLA-restricted.

V lost 6 bases and J 6 bases, leaving 15 bases between the germline ends. Germline V gives CDR1 LNHDA, CDR2 SQIVND (reference sequence). The CDR3 totals 13 residues. Sequences were obtained from PBMCs. V and J are TRBV19 and TRBJ2-7, with D possibly matching TRBD1 (6 bases). This TCR was sampled from a man aged 50-60 years in good health and CMV-seronegative. This CDR3 is CASSTTGESEQYV. The CDR3, as DNA: TGTGCCAGTAGCACGACAGGCGAGTCCGAGCAGTACGTC.